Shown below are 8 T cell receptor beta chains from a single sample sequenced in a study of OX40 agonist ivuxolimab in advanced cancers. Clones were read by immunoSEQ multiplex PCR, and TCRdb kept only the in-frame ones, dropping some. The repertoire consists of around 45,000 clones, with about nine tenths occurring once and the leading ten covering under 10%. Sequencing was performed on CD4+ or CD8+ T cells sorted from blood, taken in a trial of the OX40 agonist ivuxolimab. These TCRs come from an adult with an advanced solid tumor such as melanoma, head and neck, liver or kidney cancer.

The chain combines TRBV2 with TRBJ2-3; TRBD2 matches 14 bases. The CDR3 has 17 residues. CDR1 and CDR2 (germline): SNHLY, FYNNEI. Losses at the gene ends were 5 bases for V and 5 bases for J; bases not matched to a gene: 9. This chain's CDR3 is CASSLTGTSGSIDTQYF. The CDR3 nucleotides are TGTGCCAGCAGTCTAACGGGGACTAGCGGGAGTATAGATACGCAGTATTTT. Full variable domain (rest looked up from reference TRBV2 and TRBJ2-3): EPEVTQTPSHQVTQMGQEVILRCVPISNHLYFYWYRQILGQKVEFLVSFYNNEISEKSEIFDDQFSVERPDGSNFTLKIRSTKLEDSAMYFCASSLTGTSGSIDTQYFGPGTRLTVL.

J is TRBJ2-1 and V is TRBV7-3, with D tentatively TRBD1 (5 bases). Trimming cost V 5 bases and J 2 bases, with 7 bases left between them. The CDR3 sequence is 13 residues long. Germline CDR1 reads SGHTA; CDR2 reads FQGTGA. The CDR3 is CASSPDTYNEQFF. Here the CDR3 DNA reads TGTGCCAGCAGCCCGGACACCTACAATGAGCAGTTCTTC.

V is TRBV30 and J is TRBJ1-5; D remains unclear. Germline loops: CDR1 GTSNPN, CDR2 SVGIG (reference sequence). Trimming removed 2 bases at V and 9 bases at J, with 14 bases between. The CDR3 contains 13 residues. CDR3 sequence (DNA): TGTGCCTGGAGTAAAGGCGGGGTCTTGCCCCAGCATTTT. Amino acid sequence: CAWSKGGVLPQHF.

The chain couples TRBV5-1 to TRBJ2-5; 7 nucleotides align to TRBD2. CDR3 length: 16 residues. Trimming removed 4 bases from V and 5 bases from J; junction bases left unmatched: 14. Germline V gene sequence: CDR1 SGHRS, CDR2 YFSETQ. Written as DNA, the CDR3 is TGCGCCAGCAGCCTTCCTGGCGGGAGAGATGGGGAGACCCAGTACTTC. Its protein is CASSLPGGRDGETQYF.

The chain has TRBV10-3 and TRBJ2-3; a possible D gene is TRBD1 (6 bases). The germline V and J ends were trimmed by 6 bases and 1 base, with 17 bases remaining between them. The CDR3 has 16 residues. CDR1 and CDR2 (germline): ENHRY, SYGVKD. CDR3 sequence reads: CAISPQQGKGTDTQYF. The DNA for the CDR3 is TGTGCCATCAGCCCCCAGCAGGGGAAAGGCACAGATACGCAGTATTTT.

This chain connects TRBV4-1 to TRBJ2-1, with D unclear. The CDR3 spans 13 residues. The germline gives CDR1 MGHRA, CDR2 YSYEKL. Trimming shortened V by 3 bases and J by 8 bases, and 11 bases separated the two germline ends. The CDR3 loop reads CASSHDYNDEQFF. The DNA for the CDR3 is TGCGCCAGCAGCCATGATTATAACGATGAGCAGTTCTTC.

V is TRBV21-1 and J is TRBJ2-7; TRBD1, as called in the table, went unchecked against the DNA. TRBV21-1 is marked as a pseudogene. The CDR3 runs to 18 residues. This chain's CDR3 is CASISGAEGGSGPVEQYF. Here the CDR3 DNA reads TGTGCCAGCATCTCAGGGGCCGAGGGCGGCAGCGGTCCTGTCGAGCAGTACTTC.

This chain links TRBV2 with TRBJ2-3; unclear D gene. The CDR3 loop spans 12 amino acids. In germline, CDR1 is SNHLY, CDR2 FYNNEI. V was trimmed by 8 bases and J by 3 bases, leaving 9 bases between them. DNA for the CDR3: TGTGCCAGCCACGGTGTGACAGATACGCAGTATTTT. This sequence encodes CASHGVTDTQYF. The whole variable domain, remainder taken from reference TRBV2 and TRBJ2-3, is EPEVTQTPSHQVTQMGQEVILRCVPISNHLYFYWYRQILGQKVEFLVSFYNNEISEKSEIFDDQFSVERPDGSNFTLKIRSTKLEDSAMYFCASHGVTDTQYFGPGTRLTVL.